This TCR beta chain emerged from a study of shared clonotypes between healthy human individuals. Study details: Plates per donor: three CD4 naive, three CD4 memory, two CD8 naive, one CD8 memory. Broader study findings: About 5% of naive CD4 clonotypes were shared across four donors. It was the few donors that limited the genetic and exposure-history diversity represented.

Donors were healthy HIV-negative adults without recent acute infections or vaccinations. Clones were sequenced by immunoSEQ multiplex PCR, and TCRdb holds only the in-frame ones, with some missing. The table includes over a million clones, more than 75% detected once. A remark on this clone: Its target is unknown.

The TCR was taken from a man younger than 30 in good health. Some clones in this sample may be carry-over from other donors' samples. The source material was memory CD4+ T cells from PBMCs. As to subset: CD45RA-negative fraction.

DNA for the CDR3: TGTGCCAGCAGCCTCCTGGGGACAGGGGCCTACGAGCAGTACTTC. Translated: CASSLLGTGAYEQYF. J is TRBJ2-7 and V is TRBV11-2, with 10 positions matching TRBD1. The germline V gene has CDR1 SGHAT and CDR2 FQNNGV. Trimming took 5 bases from V and 2 from J; bases not matched to a gene: 6. The CDR3 totals 15 residues. Full variable domain (missing parts from reference TRBV11-2 and TRBJ2-7): EAGVAQSPRYKIIEKRQSVAFWCNPISGHATLYWYQQILGQGPKLLIQFQNNGVVDDSQLPKDRFSAERLKGVDSTLKIQPAKLEDSAVYLCASSLLGTGAYEQYFGPGTRLTVT.